Below are 21 T cell receptor beta chains sequenced from a single sample in a study of T-cell reconstitution after alpha-beta-depleted transplantation in children. A library of TCRbeta sequences, prepared with unique molecular identifiers, was generated. TCRdb re-called the PCR reads through MiXCR, storing one row per CDR3 protein. This table holds about 350,000 distinct CDR3 sequences, roughly 15% found once. Sequencing used PBMCs, mostly from graft donor cells, obtained 360 days after TCRalphabeta/CD19-depleted stem cell transplant. Receptor source: a male patient between 2 and 15 years old who had a stem cell transplant for acute lymphoblastic leukemia, so the T cells may come from the graft donor.

This clonotype appeared many times. The genes are TRBV28 and TRBJ2-1, with 7 nucleotides matching TRBD2. The length of the CDR3 is 14 residues. The germline V gene has CDR1 MDHEN and CDR2 SYDVKM. V shed 2 bases and J 15 bases; nucleotides not matched to a gene: 13. Here the CDR3 DNA reads TGTGCCAGCAGTTTAAAGCTAGCGGCTAGACCGCGGTTCTTC. As protein: CASSLKLAARPRFF.

This clonotype was counted only a few times. CDR3 loop: CASTQWGIGNTIYF. The CDR3 region has the DNA TGTGCCAGCACTCAGTGGGGGATTGGAAACACCATATATTTT. V is TRBV6-1 and J is TRBJ1-3, with a tentative D call TRBD1 (5 bases). The germline V and J ends were trimmed by 7 bases and 3 bases, with 13 bases remaining between them. The CDR3 loop spans 14 amino acids. Germline V gene lookup returns CDR1 MNHNS and CDR2 SASEGT.

The chain recombines TRBV10-3 with TRBJ2-3; a weak D match, TRBD2 (6 bases). Trimming removed 5 bases from V and 12 bases from J, with 18 bases in between. Germline CDR1 and CDR2: ENHRY and SYGVKD. This CDR3 contains 13 residues. For the CDR3, the DNA is TGTGCCATCAGTCCCACGGGGGAGGCCCCCCAGTATTTT. Amino acid sequence: CAISPTGEAPQYF.

The chain uses TRBV30 and TRBJ2-1; possibly TRBD2 for D (6 bases). The length of the CDR3 is 14 residues. Trimming pared 2 bases from V and 9 bases from J, leaving 17 bases between. Germline assignment: CDR1 GTSNPN and CDR2 SVGIG (reference sequence). DNA for the CDR3: TGTGCCTGGAGTTCGGGGGTTGCGTACGGTGAGCAGTTCTTC. Translated: CAWSSGVAYGEQFF.

This clonotype was seen more than once but under ten times. This chain connects TRBV6-2 or TRBV6-3 to TRBJ2-1, with D tentatively TRBD2 (7 bases). Germline V CDR1 and CDR2: MNHEY, SVGEGT. There are 16 residues in the CDR3. V lost 6 bases and J 4 bases, leaving 19 bases between the germline ends. The CDR3 here is CASSPVGGPDYNEQFF. The CDR3 DNA reads as TGTGCCAGCAGCCCGGTGGGGGGGCCGGATTACAATGAGCAGTTCTTC.

This clonotype appeared many times. The CDR3 DNA reads as TGTGCCAGCAGTTTAGGTTCTAGCGGAGCGTACGAGCAGTACTTC. The encoded protein is CASSLGSSGAYEQYF. The V and J genes are TRBV12-3 or TRBV12-4 and TRBJ2-7; the match to TRBD2 covers 7 bases. The CDR3 loop spans 15 amino acids. The V and J ends lost 1 base and 4 bases, in that order; junction bases with no gene match: 7.

In its sample, this clonotype was seen a few times. J is TRBJ2-1 and V is TRBV7-3, with 11 positions matching TRBD2. V was clipped by 5 bases and J by 2 bases; unmatched bases: 5. The length of the CDR3 is 16 residues. Germline V lookup: CDR1 SGHTA, CDR2 FQGTGA. In DNA form, the CDR3 reads TGTGCCAGCAGCCCCATGGGACTAGCGGCCTACAATGAGCAGTTCTTC. Its protein is CASSPMGLAAYNEQFF.

In this sample, this clonotype turned up once. The rearrangement links TRBV19 to TRBJ2-1; 8 bases fit TRBD2. Trimming at V came to 1 base and at J to 9 bases, leaving 2 bases not matched to a gene. In germline, CDR1 is LNHDA, CDR2 SQIVND (reference sequence). The CDR3 is made up of 13 amino acids. CDR3: CASSIGAGAEQFF. CDR3 DNA: TGTGCCAGTAGTATAGGAGCGGGAGCTGAGCAGTTCTTC.

The table lists this clonotype with many counts. V is TRBV5-5 and J is TRBJ2-1; 7 nucleotides line up with TRBD2. V was pared by 4 bases and J by 4 bases, with 8 bases of the junction left unmatched. The CDR3 length is 15 residues. The germline CDR1 and CDR2 sequences are SGHKS and YYEKEE (reference sequence). The CDR3 region has the DNA TGTGCCAGCAGCCAAATAGCGGGTCTGTACAATGAGCAGTTCTTC. Translation: CASSQIAGLYNEQFF.

Points on this clonotype: One base away lies a much larger clone, so this may be a sequencing read error. J is TRBJ2-7 and V is TRBV15, with 12 nucleotides matching TRBD2. CDR3 length: 15 amino acids. The germline V gene encodes CDR1 LNHNV and CDR2 YYDKDF (reference sequence). The chain's CDR3 is CAISRETGLAGEQYF. In nucleotides, the CDR3 is TGTGCCATCAGCAGGGAAACCGGACTAGCGGGGGAGCAGTACTTC.

This clonotype showed up many times. The CDR3 carries no conserved terminal phenylalanine or tryptophan, so it likely arises from a read error. The limits of the CDR3 on the DNA are not certain, so only TCRdb's listed CDR3 is given. This chain links TRBV20-1 with TRBJ2-7. Both ends counted, the CDR3 spans 8 residues. The germline gives CDR1 DFQATT, CDR2 SNEGSKA (reference sequence). The CDR3 loop is CSAIKGYR.

This clonotype was counted many times. This chain connects TRBV11-2 to TRBJ2-6, with D possibly being TRBD1 (6 bases). The CDR3 has 14 residues. V was clipped by 8 bases and J by 0 bases, with 8 bases between them. The germline V gene has CDR1 SGHAT and CDR2 FQNNGV. Here the CDR3 DNA reads TGTGCCAGCGAACAGGGCTCTGGGGCCAACGTCCTGACTTTC. Translating it yields CASEQGSGANVLTF. Combining the CDR3 with reference TRBV11-2 and TRBJ2-6 gives the whole variable domain EAGVAQSPRYKIIEKRQSVAFWCNPISGHATLYWYQQILGQGPKLLIQFQNNGVVDDSQLPKDRFSAERLKGVDSTLKIQPAKLEDSAVYLCASEQGSGANVLTFGAGSRLTVL.

The chain carries TRBV4-1 and TRBJ2-7, with D possibly called TRBD1 or TRBD2 (7 bases each). CDR3 length: 16 residues. Germline CDR1 is MGHRA and CDR2 is YSYEKL. Trimming left V 4 bases short and J 2 bases short, with 18 bases between. The CDR3 sequence: CASSPTSARGTYEQYF. CDR3 DNA sequence: TGCGCCAGCAGCCCTACTAGCGCCAGGGGGACCTACGAGCAGTACTTC.

This clonotype was detected many times. The chain is built from TRBV5-1 and TRBJ1-1; tentatively, D is TRBD1 (5 bases). This CDR3 contains 14 residues. V was cut by 0 bases and J by 0 bases, with 6 bases left in between. Germline V gene data show CDR1 as SGHRS and CDR2 as YFSETQ. The DNA for the CDR3 is TGCGCCAGCAGCTTGGGGGGCGTGAACACTGAAGCTTTCTTT. Its translation is CASSLGGVNTEAFF.

This clonotype was detected a few times. The gene calls are TRBV7-9 and TRBJ2-2; 7 bases line up with TRBD2. Unmatched junction bases numbered 8, after V lost 3 bases and J lost 4 bases. Germline assignment: CDR1 SEHNR and CDR2 FQNEAQ (reference sequence). CDR3 length equals 16 residues. This CDR3 reads CASSFGLVASTGELFF. CDR3 coding DNA: TGTGCCAGCAGCTTTGGACTAGTGGCGAGCACCGGGGAGCTGTTTTTT.

The chain has TRBV7-2 and TRBJ2-1, with a possible D match to TRBD2 (5 bases). Germline loops: CDR1 SGHTA, CDR2 FQGNSA. The CDR3 runs to 15 residues. V was trimmed by 1 base and J by 4 bases, leaving 11 bases between them. This chain's CDR3 is CASSLERAGYNEQFF. The CDR3 coding sequence is TGTGCCAGCAGCTTAGAGAGGGCCGGTTACAATGAGCAGTTCTTC.

The chain combines TRBV11-2 with TRBJ2-5, with TRBD2 matching over 9 bases. J lost 1 base, V lost 5 bases, and 14 bases had no gene match. Germline V CDR1 and CDR2: SGHAT, FQNNGV. The CDR3 is 18 amino acids. The CDR3 DNA sequence: TGTGCCAGCAGCCCCCAGCGGGAGGCCCTCCCAGGCCAAGAGACCCAGTACTTC. Its protein product is CASSPQREALPGQETQYF.

The J gene is TRBJ2-7, the V gene TRBV7-2, with a tentative D call TRBD1 (6 bases). The ends were cut back, 5 bases at V and 2 bases at J, with 16 bases in the middle. Germline loops: CDR1 SGHTA, CDR2 FQGNSA. The CDR3 loop spans 15 amino acids. DNA of the CDR3: TGTGCCAGCAGCCAGGGGAGCCTAGTGACCTACGAGCAGTACTTC. Residues: CASSQGSLVTYEQYF.

This clonotype appeared a few times. The V call is TRBV20-1, the J call TRBJ2-5; 12 bases line up with TRBD1. CDR3 length: 19 amino acids. Trimming removed 0 bases from V and 2 bases from J; junction bases left unmatched: 13. Germline loops: CDR1 DFQATT, CDR2 SNEGSKA (reference sequence). The CDR3: CSARDPQPRDRGHQETQYF. The CDR3, as DNA: TGCAGTGCTAGAGACCCCCAACCCCGGGACAGGGGGCATCAAGAGACCCAGTACTTC.

This chain links TRBV27 with TRBJ2-7, with D perhaps given as TRBD1 or TRBD2 (6 bases each). Germline V gene sequence: CDR1 MNHEY, CDR2 SMNVEV (reference sequence). V lost 8 bases and J lost 3, with 17 bases in between. The CDR3 runs to 14 residues. The CDR3 nucleotides read TGTGCCAGCCCTAGGGGGGATTCAAGCTACGAGCAGTACTTC. It translates to CASPRGDSSYEQYF.

In its sample, this clonotype was seen many times. CDR3 nucleotide sequence: TGTGCCAGCAGTTTAGGAGGACAGGGCGTTTCCGGCTACACCTTC. Translating it yields CASSLGGQGVSGYTF. This chain links TRBV12-3 or TRBV12-4 with TRBJ1-2; 8 bases are a match to TRBD1. The CDR3 runs to 15 residues. V trimming: 1 base; J trimming: 8 bases; junction bases outside the gene matches: 9.